These T cell receptor beta chains were read from a single sample in a study of blood T cell repertoires in COVID-19. Produced via immunoSEQ multiplex PCR; TCRdb's table is partial and in-frame only. In the table there are 150,000 to 200,000 clones, 70% to 90% of which are singletons. Sequenced input: peripheral blood. Receptors were obtained from a woman older than 75 in a cohort sampled during active or convalescent COVID-19. Each CDR3 is given without its conserved first and last residue. D genes are given only for firm matches. Clone size appears in some rows only: once, few, many, or a class for an expanded clone.

V	size	D	J	CDR3
TRBV3-1/TRBV3-2	.	.	TRBJ2-2	ASILGGELF
TRBV3-1/TRBV3-2	.	.	TRBJ1-1	ASSQDAGRGTEAF
TRBV18	.	.	TRBJ2-7	ASSSGSPYEQY
TRBV2	.	TRBD1	TRBJ2-1	ASSRQGISYNEQF
TRBV27	.	TRBD2	TRBJ2-5	ASSSVAGGQETQY
TRBV6-5	.	.	TRBJ1-2	ASSSHSGYNYGYT
TRBV11-2	.	.	TRBJ1-1	ASSSSLRATEAF
TRBV5-1	few	.	TRBJ2-7	ASRRTQSSYEQY
TRBV10-3	once	TRBD2	TRBJ2-1	AIREGRASGGTEQF
TRBV19	.	TRBD1	TRBJ1-3	ASRPGQGGGNTIY
TRBV30	.	TRBD1	TRBJ1-5	AWRGVTGDQPQH
TRBV3-1/TRBV3-2	.	.	TRBJ2-6	ASSQDPVSGANVLT
TRBV10-3	.	TRBD2	TRBJ2-5	AISDEQRGGRETQY
TRBV11-3	.	.	TRBJ1-3	ASSLPGFSGNTIY
TRBV5-1	once	.	TRBJ2-5	ASSSTPPGTQY
TRBV3-1/TRBV3-2	once	TRBD2	TRBJ2-5	ASSRLAGGRETQY
TRBV11-3	.	TRBD2	TRBJ2-1	ASSLWSLGLVSDEQF
TRBV10-3	.	TRBD1	TRBJ1-3	AANGTGGGNTIY
TRBV5-1	.	TRBD2	TRBJ2-5	ASSPFRGTSGGAGETQY
TRBV9	.	TRBD1	TRBJ1-3	ASSVGGQGHSGNTIY
TRBV27	.	.	TRBJ2-1	ASSLQGYNEQF
TRBV5-6	.	.	TRBJ2-7	ASSLVGLGGNEQY
TRBV28	.	.	TRBJ1-1	ASNLPGEGNTEAF
TRBV9	.	TRBD1	TRBJ2-7	ASSADGTGYYEQY
TRBV6-5	.	.	TRBJ1-4	ASSQIGRLEKLF
TRBV19	.	.	TRBJ2-1	ASTGDFLSNEQF
TRBV20-1	.	TRBD2	TRBJ2-2	SASLAGIRGGELF
TRBV20-1	.	.	TRBJ2-1	SLEYGEQF
TRBV9	.	.	TRBJ2-6	ASTIGFASGANVLT
TRBV11-2	.	.	TRBJ2-7	ASSLVGEQY
TRBV3-1/TRBV3-2	.	.	TRBJ1-4	ASSQMQGSNEKLF
TRBV7-2	.	.	TRBJ2-5	ASSYQGNRETQY
TRBV5-4	.	TRBD2	TRBJ2-5	ASSTPSGQETQY
TRBV3-1/TRBV3-2	.	TRBD1	TRBJ1-6	ASSQPGQGGGSPLH